Each of the 29 T cell receptor beta chains below was sequenced from the same sample in a study of tumor-infiltrating lymphocytes in primary liver carcinoma. Both blood RNA, taken from unsorted whole blood, and germline DNA were extracted. Total RNA amounting to roughly 450 ng was the source from which TCR beta cDNA was made with a constant-region primer. Slightly modified ARM-PCR with three nested multiplex PCR rounds yielded TCR beta libraries. For roughly 11 cycles apiece, the opening two PCR rounds ran with TRBV1-TRBV30 forward primers and a C-beta reverse primer. Each CDR3 protein gets one entry after TCRdb re-called the multiplex PCR reads with MiXCR. The data show 250,000 to 350,000 distinct CDR3 sequences, almost 60% seen once. Input material: peripheral blood. These receptors all stem from a woman in her thirties with primary liver carcinoma and hepatitis B virus infection.

The chain carries TRBV14 and TRBJ2-7, with D perhaps matching TRBD2 (7 bases). Trimming removed 4 bases at V and 3 bases at J, with 16 bases between. The CDR3 sequence is 15 residues long. CDR1 is SGHDN and CDR2 is FVKESK in the germline V gene. The CDR3 sequence: CASSRLGGGLYEQYF. The CDR3 bases are TGTGCCAGCAGCCGCCTTGGGGGGGGCCTCTACGAGCAGTACTTC. The full variable domain, completed using reference TRBV14 and TRBJ2-7, is EAGVTQFPSHSVIEKGQTVTLRCDPISGHDNLYWYRRVMGKEIKFLLHFVKESKQDESGMPNNRFLAERTGGTYSTLKVQPAELEDSGVYFCASSRLGGGLYEQYFGPGTRLTVT.

At least ten counts were recorded for this clonotype. This chain connects TRBV6-1 to TRBJ1-5; TRBD1 is a possible D gene (6 bases). Per germline, CDR1 MNHNS and CDR2 SASEGT. Between the trimmed V and J ends, which lost 2 bases and 4 bases, there was a span of 15 bases. The CDR3 contains 16 residues. CDR3 nucleotide sequence: TGTGCCAGCAGTGAATTCGTCAGGGGAGGAAATCAGCCCCAGCATTTT. The encoded protein is CASSEFVRGGNQPQHF.

Comment on this clonotype: A much larger clone lies one base from this, so it may be a read error. This chain joins TRBV11-2 and TRBJ2-2; TRBD2 might be the D (5 bases). V lost 4 bases and J 5 bases, leaving 11 bases between the germline ends. The CDR3 consists of 14 residues. Germline CDR1 reads SGHAT; CDR2 reads FQNNGV. CDR3 sequence: CASSYTRRTGELFF. CDR3 bases: TGTGCCAGCAGCTATACTAGGAGAACCGGGGAGCTGTTTTTT.

This clonotype has ten or more counts. The rearrangement uses TRBV6-1 and TRBJ1-1, with unresolved D. With 8 bases removed from V and 4 bases from J, the gap between germline ends came to 5 bases. The CDR3 contains 10 residues. Germline V lookup: CDR1 MNHNS, CDR2 SASEGT. The DNA of the CDR3 is TGTGCCAGCTCCTCCACTGAAGCTTTCTTT. Its protein product is CASSSTEAFF.

As for this clonotype: A junction end diverges from the germline sequence, so it may reflect a read error. CDR3 DNA: TGCAACGTTAGCAGGACAGACTACGAGCAGTACTTC. Its translation: CNVSRTDYEQYF. This chain joins TRBV29-1 and TRBJ2-7; D is possibly TRBD1 (6 bases). This CDR3 contains 12 residues. The germline V gene has CDR1 SQVTM and CDR2 ANQGSEA.

In regard to this clonotype: Given a much more abundant clone one base away, this may be a read error. CDR3: CASSYGTEPGELFF. The CDR3 DNA reads as TGTGCCAGCAGTTACGGGACTGAGCCCGGGGAGCTGTTTTTT. The chain links TRBV6-2 or TRBV6-3 to TRBJ2-2, with TRBD2 as a possible D gene (6 bases). The CDR3 loop spans 14 amino acids. Germline-derived CDR1 and CDR2 are MNHEY and SVGEGT. V was trimmed by 2 bases and J by 6 bases, leaving 10 bases between them.

This clonotype has a count of ten or more. This chain connects TRBV11-2 to TRBJ2-3, with 7 nucleotides matching TRBD1. Losses at the gene ends were 4 bases for V and 1 base for J; bases not matched to a gene: 2. The CDR3 extends over 14 amino acids. Germline CDR1 is SGHAT and CDR2 is FQNNGV. The CDR3 reads CASSSTGGTDTQYF. In nucleotides, the CDR3 is TGTGCCAGCAGCTCCACAGGGGGCACAGATACGCAGTATTTT.

This clonotype was counted a single time. A read error may produce the germline difference seen at one junction end. J is TRBJ2-7 and V is TRBV6-5; 7 bases agree with TRBD1. CDR3 length: 16 amino acids. The germline V gene has CDR1 MNHEY and CDR2 SVGAGI. The CDR3 reads CVSQLFGRQGDHEQYF. DNA of the CDR3: TGTGTCAGCCAACTCTTCGGTCGACAGGGAGACCACGAGCAGTACTTC.

A few counts support this clonotype. This chain uses TRBV7-9 with TRBJ1-1, with D perhaps matching TRBD1 (5 bases). CDR1 SEHNR and CDR2 FQNEAQ come from the germline V gene (reference sequence). V lost 5 bases and J 1 base, leaving 11 bases between the germline ends. The CDR3 is made up of 14 amino acids. The CDR3 coding sequence is TGTGCCAGCAGCATGACAGAGCCGAACACTGAAGCTTTCTTT. Protein: CASSMTEPNTEAFF.

This clonotype occurred once. A read error may be the cause here, since a much bigger clone is one base away. V is TRBV11-2 and J is TRBJ2-3; tentative D call: TRBD2 (5 bases). Germline values: CDR1 SGHAT, CDR2 FQNNGV. The CDR3 totals 15 residues. This chain's CDR3 is CASSSSGYNTDTHYF. The CDR3 DNA is TGTGCCAGCAGCTCGAGCGGATATAACACAGATACGCACTATTTT.

About this clonotype: One end of the junction varies from germline; a read error may be responsible. V gene TRBV11-3 combines with J gene TRBJ2-7; 7 bases map to TRBD2. The CDR3 has 16 amino acids. Germline values: CDR1 SGHNT, CDR2 YENEEA. The CDR3 sequence is CASSTRPAGFAYGQYF. CDR3 nucleotide sequence: TGTGCCAGCAGCACCCGACCAGCGGGATTTGCCTACGGGCAGTACTTC. Full variable domain (outside the CDR3, taken from reference TRBV11-3 and TRBJ2-7): EAGVVQSPRYKIIEKKQPVAFWCNPISGHNTLYWYLQNLGQGPELLIRYENEEAVDDSQLPKDRFSAERLKGVDSTLKIQPAELGDSAVYLCASSTRPAGFAYGQYFGPGTRLTVT.

This chain connects TRBV30 to TRBJ2-1; D not certain. Germline V CDR1 and CDR2: GTSNPN, SVGIG (reference sequence). The germline V and J ends were trimmed by 2 bases and 5 bases, with 13 bases remaining between them. The CDR3 spans 14 residues. CDR3 nucleotide sequence: TGTGCCTGGAGTAAGGGCTCGGGTAACAATGAGCAGTTCTTC. Its translation is CAWSKGSGNNEQFF.

This chain links TRBV4-1 with TRBJ2-7, with TRBD2 identical over 11 bases. The J segment lost 8 bases and the V segment lost 1 base, leaving 7 bases of the junction unmatched. CDR1 and CDR2 (germline): MGHRA, YSYEKL. The CDR3 is made up of 15 amino acids. CDR3 in amino acids: CASSQVALAGEQQYF. CDR3 coding DNA: TGCGCCAGCAGCCAAGTGGCACTAGCGGGAGAACAGCAGTACTTC.

The sample holds a few counts of this clonotype. The chain couples TRBV12-3 or TRBV12-4 to TRBJ1-3; unclear D gene. Trimming pared 1 base from V and 0 bases from J, leaving 7 bases between. CDR3 length: 15 amino acids. The CDR3 DNA reads as TGTGCCAGCAGTTTAGGGGCCAACTCTGGAAACACCATATATTTT. Its translation: CASSLGANSGNTIYF.

This clonotype has a handful of counts. In DNA form, the CDR3 reads TGTGCCAGCAGCAGGACTAGCGGCAGCACCGACACAGATACGCAGTATTTT. It translates to CASSRTSGSTDTDTQYF. The genes are TRBV5-6 and TRBJ2-3, with 10 bases lining up with TRBD2. CDR1 is SGHDT, CDR2 YYEEEE, per germline. The J segment lost 2 bases and the V segment lost 4 bases, leaving 10 bases of the junction unmatched. The CDR3 runs 17 residues.

Remarks on this clonotype: One junction end does not reproduce the germline sequence, and a read error may be involved. V is TRBV11-3 and J is TRBJ2-2; TRBD1 agrees at 7 bases. The CDR3 is 15 residues long. CDR1 and CDR2 (germline): SGHNT, YENEEA. CDR3 DNA sequence: TGTGCCGGCAGCTTAGGGACAGTGAGCACCGGGGAGCTGTTTTTT. Translating it yields CAGSLGTVSTGELFF.

The chain links TRBV4-1 to TRBJ2-1; the match to TRBD2 covers 8 bases. Germline V gene data show CDR1 as MGHRA and CDR2 as YSYEKL. The ends lost 3 bases at V and 0 bases at J; junction bases unmatched: 7. The CDR3 has 17 amino acids. CDR3 nucleotides: TGCGCCAGCAGCCAGCGCGGTAGCGGGAACTCCTACAATGAGCAGTTCTTC. Protein product: CASSQRGSGNSYNEQFF.

As for this clonotype: A junction boundary mismatches the germline segment, possibly from a read error. The rearrangement links TRBV7-9 to TRBJ2-1; D remains ambiguous. The CDR3 is 17 amino acids. Germline V gene data show CDR1 as SEHNR and CDR2 as FQNEAQ (reference sequence). CDR3 in DNA: TGTGCCAGCAGCTTAACGTACCTAGTCAGTTCATACAATGAGCGGTTCTTC. Translating gives CASSLTYLVSSYNERFF.

A note on this clonotype: At one of its ends the junction is not consistent with the germline gene, which may arise from a read error. The J gene is TRBJ2-3, the V gene TRBV11-2; D might be TRBD2 (5 bases). This CDR3 spans 16 amino acids. Germline V gene data show CDR1 as SGHAT and CDR2 as FQNNGV. The CDR3 DNA is TGTGCCAGCACCTTATTTCTAGTGGGAGTCACAGATACGCAGTATTTT. Its protein is CASTLFLVGVTDTQYF.

As regards this clonotype: At one end, the junction sequence differs from germline, possibly due to a read error. Written as DNA, the CDR3 is TGTGTCAGCAGCCGTTTCGGGAGGACCGGGGAGCTGTTTTTT. Its translation: CVSSRFGRTGELFF. This chain links TRBV11-2 with TRBJ2-2; 7 bases are shared with TRBD2. The CDR3 consists of 14 residues. Germline CDR1 reads SGHAT; CDR2 reads FQNNGV.

The chain links TRBV7-9 to TRBJ2-5; D not resolved. The V gene lost 1 base and the J gene lost 5 bases, with 17 bases spanning the gap. The CDR3 length is 16 residues. Germline lookup yields CDR1 SEHNR and CDR2 FQNEAQ (reference sequence). The CDR3 sequence is CASSLVDGGVVETQYF. For the CDR3, the DNA is TGTGCCAGCAGCTTAGTAGATGGTGGGGTCGTGGAGACCCAGTACTTC.

The CDR3: CASSSIDRAGYGYTF. CDR3 bases: TGTGCCAGCAGCAGTATAGACAGGGCAGGCTATGGCTACACCTTC. The V gene is TRBV5-5, the J gene TRBJ1-2; TRBD1 aligns across 7 bases. Germline lookup yields CDR1 SGHKS and CDR2 YYEKEE (reference sequence). CDR3 size: 15 residues. V trimming: 4 bases; J trimming: 4 bases; junction bases outside the gene matches: 10. Based on the CDR3 plus reference TRBV5-5 and TRBJ1-2, the full variable domain is DAGVTQSPTHLIKTRGQQVTLRCSPISGHKSVSWYQQVLGQGPQFIFQYYEKEERGRGNFPDRFSARQFPNYSSELNVNALLLGDSALYLCASSSIDRAGYGYTFGSGTRLTVV.

Turning to this clonotype: Likely a read error: the CDR3 ends without its conserved phenylalanine or tryptophan. The limits of the CDR3 on the DNA are not certain, so only TCRdb's listed CDR3 is given. The CDR3 reads CASSYLAATKEFS. The chain has TRBV6-2 or TRBV6-3 and TRBJ2-1. The CDR3 extends over 13 residues, inclusive of both ends. Germline V gene data show CDR1 as MNHEY and CDR2 as SVGEGT.

Regarding this clonotype: The conserved final phenylalanine or tryptophan is absent from the CDR3, which likely points to a read error. V gene TRBV11-2 combines with J gene TRBJ2-5, with 7 bases fitting TRBD2. V lost 5 bases, J lost 3 bases, and 15 bases stayed unmatched. CDR1 and CDR2 (germline): SGHAT, FQNNGV. The CDR3 is 17 residues long. In nucleotides, the CDR3 is TGTGCCAGCAGCCGAGAGCGGGACCTTCTTTCGGAAGAGACCCAGTACCTC. As protein: CASSRERDLLSEETQYL.

Comment on this clonotype: A read error may produce the germline difference seen at one junction end. The chain recombines TRBV11-2 with TRBJ2-1; D possibly corresponds to TRBD2 (5 bases). CDR1 is SGHAT and CDR2 is FQNNGV in the germline V gene. There are 15 residues in the CDR3. The CDR3 DNA follows: TGTGCCAGCAGCTTAGGGGCGCAAGTTGGAGGAGAGCAATCCTTC. This gives the protein CASSLGAQVGGEQSF.

This clonotype was seen many times. The chain links TRBV12-3 or TRBV12-4 to TRBJ2-7, with a weak D call TRBD1 (6 bases). The CDR3 runs to 14 residues. The V end lost 6 bases, the J end lost 4 bases, and 16 bases lay between the germline ends. The CDR3 coding sequence is TGTGCCAGCAGGACCGACAGGTTCCCTTACGAGCAGTACTTC. Encoded protein: CASRTDRFPYEQYF.

A word on this clonotype: One end of the junction is discordant with germline, which a read error may explain. The rearrangement joins TRBV7-2 to TRBJ2-4, with D unclear. This CDR3 contains 16 residues. The germline V gene has CDR1 SGHTA and CDR2 FQGNSA. The CDR3 is CASGLKSGPRFNIQYF. CDR3 nucleotide sequence: TGTGCCAGCGGCTTAAAAAGTGGGCCTCGGTTTAACATTCAGTACTTC.

On this clonotype itself: The junction shows a germline mismatch at one end, possibly a read error. The V and J genes are TRBV5-6 and TRBJ2-5; 7 nucleotides align to TRBD1. This CDR3 is 16 amino acids long. Germline V lookup: CDR1 SGHDT, CDR2 YYEEEE. The CDR3 coding sequence is TGTGCCAGCAGCTTGAAGGGGGCGGTGTACCAAGAGACCCAGCACTTC. Encoded protein: CASSLKGAVYQETQHF.

This clonotype has ten or more counts. V and J are TRBV4-1 and TRBJ2-1; the match to TRBD2 covers 9 bases. V lost 0 bases, J lost 7 bases, and 7 bases stayed unmatched. Germline CDR1 reads MGHRA; CDR2 reads YSYEKL. CDR3 size: 16 residues. Here the CDR3 DNA reads TGCGCCAGCAGCCAAGAAGGCGGGAGGGCGATAAATGAGCAGTTCTTC. Translation: CASSQEGGRAINEQFF.